This is a list of T cell receptor beta chains from one sample in a study of T cell responses to AZD1222 COVID-19 vaccine. TCRdb keeps only in-frame clones here, not all; method: immunoSEQ multiplex PCR. The table shows more than 75,000 clones, with less than 95% occurring only once. The sample consisted of peripheral blood, taken 28 days after the second AZD1222 dose. These receptors were taken from an adult who received the AZD1222 COVID-19 vaccine. CDR3s include the opening cysteine and the closing phenylalanine or tryptophan. Fields, in order: clone size, V gene, J gene, D gene, CDR3 DNA, CDR3 protein. A D gene is named only where the DNA matches it firmly. Expanded clones are given a class, and other clones once, few, many or no size at all.

>NA|TRBV24-1|TRBJ2-3|NA
TGTGCCACCAGTGACCGGAGCACAGATACGCAGTATTTT
CATSDRSTDTQYF
>few|TRBV7-3|TRBJ2-5|NA
TGTGCCAGCAGCCCCCTGCCCCAAGAGACCCAGTACTTC
CASSPLPQETQYF
>NA|TRBV19|TRBJ1-5|NA
TGTGCCAGTACGAAGCTATATAGCAATCAGCCCCAGCATTTT
CASTKLYSNQPQHF
>NA|TRBV18|TRBJ2-2|TRBD2
TGTGCCAGCTCACAGGTGCCGGCGGGGGGTCCAAACACCGGGGAGCTGTTTTTT
CASSQVPAGGPNTGELFF
>few|TRBV29-1|TRBJ2-1|TRBD2
TGCAGCGTCGACGGACTAGCGGGTAGGTCCTACAATGAGCAGTTCTTC
CSVDGLAGRSYNEQFF
>NA|TRBV4-1|TRBJ1-5|NA
TGCGCCAGCAGCCAAGAGCAGTATAGCAATCAGCCCCAGCATTTT
CASSQEQYSNQPQHF
>NA|TRBV7-9|TRBJ2-1|TRBD2
TGTGCCAGCAGCTTAGTTGCACTAGCGGGAGGTGATGAGCAGTTCTTC
CASSLVALAGGDEQFF
>NA|TRBV30|TRBJ2-5|NA
TGTGCCTGGAGTGTACGGCGGCAAGAGACCCAGTACTTC
CAWSVRRQETQYF
>NA|TRBV10-1|TRBJ2-1|TRBD2
TGCGCCAGCAGTGAGTCTAGCGGGAGGGTTACCTACAATGAGCAGTTCTTC
CASSESSGRVTYNEQFF
>NA|TRBV11-2|TRBJ2-3|NA
TGTGCCAGCAGCTTAGTTCCTCTGGGGACAGATACGCAGTATTTT
CASSLVPLGTDTQYF
>NA|TRBV11-1|TRBJ2-5|TRBD2
TGTGCCAGCAGCCCTCTCCCGGGAGGGTCAGAGACCCAGTACTTC
CASSPLPGGSETQYF
>NA|TRBV19|TRBJ2-7|TRBD2
TGTGCCAGTAGTATTTCTGCGGGGGGCGCGGTATACGAGCAGTACTTC
CASSISAGGAVYEQYF
>NA|TRBV24-1|TRBJ2-7|TRBD1
TGTGCCACCAGTGACGGACAGGGCCCCTGGGAGCAGTACTTC
CATSDGQGPWEQYF